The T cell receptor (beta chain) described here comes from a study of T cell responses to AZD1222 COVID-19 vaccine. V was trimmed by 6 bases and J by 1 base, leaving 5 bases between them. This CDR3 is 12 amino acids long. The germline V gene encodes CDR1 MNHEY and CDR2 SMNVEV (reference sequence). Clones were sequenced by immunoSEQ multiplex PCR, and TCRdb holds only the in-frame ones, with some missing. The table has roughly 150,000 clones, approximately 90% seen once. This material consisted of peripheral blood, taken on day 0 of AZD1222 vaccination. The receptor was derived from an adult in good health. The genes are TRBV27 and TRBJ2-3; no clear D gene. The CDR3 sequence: CASSPRTDTQYF. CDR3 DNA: TGTGCCAGCAGCCCACGCACAGATACGCAGTATTTT.